This T cell receptor beta chain appears in the sequencing data of a study of cytomegalovirus exposure and HLA in healthy donors. Study background: The 500 to 750 first-cohort repertoires and the approximately 110 validation repertoires shared the same platform, a later analysis reported.

This clone was seen only a few times. The assay was immunoSEQ multiplex PCR, and TCRdb's table has in-frame clones only and misses some. The sample lists about 170,000 clones, over 85% occurring once. CDR1 is SNHLY, CDR2 FYNNEI, per germline. Trimming cost V 7 bases and J 6 bases; bases outside gene matches: 7. The CDR3 is 14 amino acids. V gene TRBV2 combines with J gene TRBJ1-5; 9 positions match TRBD1. Sequenced sample: PBMCs. The receptor's source is a young woman in good health and CMV-seropositive. The CDR3 loop reads CASMTGGHGQPQHF. As DNA, the CDR3 is TGTGCCAGCATGACAGGGGGACATGGTCAGCCCCAGCATTTT.